These 29 T cell receptor beta chains came from one sample sequenced in a study of identical twins' blood T cells. TCRdb used MiXCR to reprocess the 5' RACE reads, holding one entry per CDR3 protein. The sample holds 400,000 or so distinct CDR3 sequences, about 28% seen once. The sample was PBMCs. These receptors all come from a woman aged 18-50 years in good health.

This clonotype has just a few counts. The chain employs TRBV6-5 and TRBJ2-1, with unresolved D. This CDR3 contains 11 residues. Trimming pared 6 bases from V and 5 bases from J, leaving 5 bases between. Germline V gene sequence: CDR1 MNHEY, CDR2 SVGAGI. CDR3: CASRRNNEQFF. Here the CDR3 DNA reads TGTGCCAGCAGGAGGAACAATGAGCAGTTCTTC.

This clonotype was counted only a few times. The chain is built from TRBV7-9 and TRBJ1-1, with TRBD1 as a possible D gene (5 bases). The CDR3 covers 13 residues. V dropped 6 bases and J dropped 3 bases, with 11 bases sitting between them. Germline CDR1 SEHNR, CDR2 FQNEAQ (reference sequence). The CDR3 DNA follows: TGTGCCAGCAGAACCAGGGTGGACACTGAAGCTTTCTTT. Translated, it gives CASRTRVDTEAFF. The complete variable domain, with remaining parts taken from reference TRBV7-9 and TRBJ1-1, reads DTGVSQNPRHKITKRGQNVTFRCDPISEHNRLYWYRQTLGQGPEFLTYFQNEAQLEKSRLLSDRFSAERPKGSFSTLEIQRTEQGDSAMYLCASRTRVDTEAFFGQGTRLTVV.

In its sample, this clonotype was seen a few times. This chain joins TRBV20-1 and TRBJ2-5; 9 nucleotides align to TRBD2. This CDR3 has 16 residues. J lost 1 base, V lost 3 bases, and 9 bases had no gene match. Germline V gene sequence: CDR1 DFQATT, CDR2 SNEGSKA (reference sequence). The chain's CDR3 is CSASSAGGTFQETQYF. For the CDR3, the DNA is TGCAGTGCTAGCTCAGCGGGGGGTACCTTCCAAGAGACCCAGTACTTC.

This clonotype is a singleton in its sample. This may come from a read error, since a much larger clone is one base off. The CDR3 DNA is TGTGCCAGTGCCACCCTCAATCAGCCCCAGCATTTT. The encoded protein is CASATLNQPQHF. The chain joins TRBV6-2 or TRBV6-3 to TRBJ1-5; D is unresolved. From germline, CDR1 is MNHEY and CDR2 SVGEGT. The CDR3 is made up of 12 amino acids. V lost 9 bases to trimming and J lost 3 bases, with 9 bases between them.

In this sample, this clonotype turned up many times. The V gene is TRBV20-1, the J gene TRBJ1-1, with D unclear. Germline lookup yields CDR1 DFQATT and CDR2 SNEGSKA (reference sequence). This CDR3 has 12 residues. The V end was cut by 6 bases, the J end by 1 base, with 9 bases between. CDR3 coding DNA: TGCAGTGCAACGACCCCGAACACTGAAGCTTTCTTT. The encoded protein is CSATTPNTEAFF.

J is TRBJ2-7 and V is TRBV7-9; D ambiguous. CDR3 size: 14 residues. Trimming pared 1 base from V and 0 bases from J, leaving 7 bases between. CDR1 is SEHNR and CDR2 is FQNEAQ in the germline V gene (reference sequence). The CDR3 region has the DNA TGTGCCAGCAGCTTAGAAGGCATCTCCTACGAGCAGTACTTC. Translation: CASSLEGISYEQYF.

The chain carries TRBV7-9 and TRBJ1-5, with a tentative D call TRBD1 (6 bases). CDR1 is SEHNR, CDR2 FQNEAQ, per germline (reference sequence). The CDR3 loop spans 13 amino acids. The V and J ends lost 6 bases and 5 bases respectively, with 11 bases between them. CDR3 sequence: CASSSEGDQPQHF. For the CDR3, the DNA is TGTGCCAGCAGTTCCGAGGGGGATCAGCCCCAGCATTTT.

Only a few counts were recorded for this clonotype. The rearrangement joins TRBV5-6 to TRBJ1-4, with D tentatively TRBD1 (5 bases). The CDR3 extends over 14 amino acids. Trimming took off 2 bases at V and 8 bases at J, with 13 bases between the two ends. Germline values: CDR1 SGHDT, CDR2 YYEEEE. The CDR3 region is CASSFGGAQEKLFF. CDR3 DNA sequence: TGTGCCAGCAGCTTCGGAGGGGCACAAGAAAAACTGTTTTTT.

This clonotype appeared a few times. The junction shows a germline mismatch at one end, possibly a read error. V gene TRBV12-3 or TRBV12-4 combines with J gene TRBJ1-3; D gene unclear. The CDR3 is 13 residues long. The CDR3 here is CASSFSPGNTIYF. CDR3 sequence (DNA): TGTGCCAGCAGTTTCTCACCTGGAAACACTATATATTTT.

This clonotype was counted many times. The chain joins TRBV6-6 to TRBJ1-3; no clear D. This CDR3 spans 11 amino acids. Germline V gives CDR1 MNHNY, CDR2 SVGAGI (reference sequence). Trimming took 10 bases from V and 8 from J, leaving 12 bases between them. As DNA, the CDR3 is TGTGCCACCCAGGCGGTTGACACCATATATTTT. Its translation is CATQAVDTIYF.

The chain is built from TRBV3-1 and TRBJ2-7; D is possibly TRBD2 (5 bases). Trimming cost V 0 bases and J 2 bases, with 14 bases left between them. The CDR3 loop spans 16 amino acids. Germline CDR1 and CDR2: LGHDT and YNNKEL (reference sequence). In nucleotides, the CDR3 is TGTGCCAGCAGCCAAGATGGATTAGCGAGAACCTACGAGCAGTACTTC. Its translation is CASSQDGLARTYEQYF.

For this clonotype: This could be a read error, since a much larger clone is one nucleotide away. The chain carries TRBV12-5 and TRBJ2-1; no reliable D call. This CDR3 has 14 residues. CDR1 and CDR2 (germline): LGHNT, FRNRAP. V lost 8 bases to trimming and J lost 3 bases, with 14 bases between them. CDR3 sequence: CASSTSSGYNEQFF. CDR3 DNA: TGTGCTAGTAGTACTTCGTCAGGCTACAATGAGCAGTTCTTC.

The chain employs TRBV9 and TRBJ2-2, with 9 bases fitting TRBD2. The CDR3 totals 14 residues. From germline, CDR1 is SGDLS and CDR2 YYNGEE. V lost 7 bases, J lost 5 bases, and 6 bases stayed unmatched. The CDR3 bases are TGTGCCAGCCGGATTAGCGGGAGTACCGGGGAGCTGTTTTTT. As protein: CASRISGSTGELFF.

The CDR3 loop is CAISPGVHSNQPQHF. DNA of the CDR3: TGTGCCATCAGTCCGGGAGTCCATAGCAATCAGCCCCAGCATTTT. J is TRBJ1-5 and V is TRBV10-3; D is uncertain. Trimming removed 5 bases at V and 0 bases at J, with 11 bases between. Germline V lookup: CDR1 ENHRY, CDR2 SYGVKD. The CDR3 runs to 15 residues.

This chain joins TRBV5-1 and TRBJ2-7, with TRBD1 identical over 10 bases. Germline V gene data show CDR1 as SGHRS and CDR2 as YFSETQ. The CDR3 consists of 14 residues. J gave up 3 bases and V 2 bases, and 2 bases lay outside the gene matches. In DNA form, the CDR3 reads TGCGCCAGCAGCTTTTGGACAGGGGGCTACGAGCAGTACTTC. This sequence encodes CASSFWTGGYEQYF.

This clonotype appeared many times. The chain has TRBV29-1 and TRBJ1-2; unclear D gene. The V end lost 4 bases, the J end lost 7 bases, and 7 bases lay between the germline ends. Germline lookup yields CDR1 SQVTM and CDR2 ANQGSEA. The CDR3 runs to 10 residues. CDR3 protein: CSVAGSGYTF. The CDR3 DNA follows: TGCAGCGTTGCAGGTTCTGGCTACACCTTC.

A remark on this clonotype: The CDR3 does not end in the conserved phenylalanine or tryptophan, so this is likely a read error. CDR3 protein: CASLKDRTNYGYTL. The CDR3 nucleotides read TGTGCCTCCTTAAAGGACAGGACTAACTATGGCTACACCTTG. The chain is built from TRBV10-3 and TRBJ1-2, with 7 bases identical to TRBD1. V lost 11 bases to trimming and J lost 0 bases; unmatched junction nucleotides: 9. The CDR3 is 14 amino acids. Germline CDR1 ENHRY, CDR2 SYGVKD.

This rearrangement joins TRBV11-2 to TRBJ2-2; weak D call: TRBD2 (5 bases). V was shortened by 2 bases and J by 4 bases, with 11 bases between the two germline ends. This CDR3 contains 15 residues. The germline gives CDR1 SGHAT, CDR2 FQNNGV. The CDR3 DNA sequence: TGTGCCAGCAGCTTATCGGGAATGAGCACCGGGGAGCTGTTTTTT. This gives the protein CASSLSGMSTGELFF.

The J gene is TRBJ2-3, the V gene TRBV19; tentatively, D is TRBD2 (5 bases). The CDR3 is made up of 12 amino acids. Trimming pared 7 bases from V and 3 bases from J, leaving 8 bases between. From germline, CDR1 is LNHDA and CDR2 SQIVND (reference sequence). CDR3 sequence: CASKEGTDTQYF. In nucleotides, the CDR3 is TGTGCCAGTAAAGAGGGTACAGATACGCAGTATTTT.

The J gene is TRBJ2-4, the V gene TRBV2; D is ambiguous. Between the trimmed V and J ends, which lost 1 base and 1 base, there was a span of 8 bases. The CDR3 has 15 residues. Germline V lookup: CDR1 SNHLY, CDR2 FYNNEI. This chain's CDR3 is CASSEEGRAKNIQYF. CDR3 DNA: TGTGCCAGCAGTGAAGAGGGCCGGGCCAAAAACATTCAGTACTTC.

This clonotype was counted a few times. The chain has TRBV6-5 and TRBJ1-5; tentatively, D is TRBD1 (5 bases). Between the trimmed V and J ends, which lost 9 bases and 4 bases, there was a span of 13 bases. The CDR3 spans 13 residues. Looked up from germline, CDR1 is MNHEY and CDR2 is SVGAGI. The CDR3 is CASSGHINQPQHF. As DNA, the CDR3 is TGTGCCAGTTCCGGACACATAAATCAGCCCCAGCATTTT.

This chain joins TRBV5-6 and TRBJ1-1, with a possible D match to TRBD1 (6 bases). Germline V gives CDR1 SGHDT, CDR2 YYEEEE. Trimming stripped 4 bases from V and 10 bases from J, with 20 bases between. The CDR3 spans 14 residues. DNA for the CDR3: TGTGCCAGCAGCCCCTTAGGCAGGGGAGGTGTAGCTTTCTTT. Protein sequence: CASSPLGRGGVAFF.

This clonotype was picked up a small number of times. The genes are TRBV28 and TRBJ1-2, with D possibly being TRBD1 (6 bases). The CDR3 loop spans 14 amino acids. Germline V lookup: CDR1 MDHEN, CDR2 SYDVKM. V was trimmed by 2 bases and J by 8 bases, leaving 15 bases between them. CDR3 loop: CASSLGQMPMGYTF. As DNA, the CDR3 is TGTGCCAGCAGTTTAGGACAGATGCCTATGGGCTACACCTTC.

This clonotype came up a few times. The genes are TRBV27 and TRBJ2-1; D perhaps matches TRBD2 (5 bases). Trimming removed 8 bases at V and 5 bases at J, with 13 bases between. Germline CDR1 is MNHEY and CDR2 is SMNVEV (reference sequence). The CDR3 contains 13 residues. The CDR3 reads CASGLGRDNEQFF. The CDR3 DNA reads TGTGCCAGCGGCTTAGGGAGAGACAATGAGCAGTTCTTC.

The rearrangement joins TRBV5-1 to TRBJ2-2; D gene uncertain. From germline, CDR1 is SGHRS and CDR2 YFSETQ. Trimming removed 0 bases from V and 7 bases from J, with 7 bases in between. This CDR3 region has 13 residues. CDR3 sequence: CASSLALDGELFF. The DNA of the CDR3 is TGCGCCAGCAGCTTGGCGCTCGACGGGGAGCTGTTTTTT.

V usage is TRBV6-5 and J usage is TRBJ1-2; D is perhaps TRBD1 (6 bases). This CDR3 comprises 14 residues. The V end was cut by 6 bases, the J end by 1 base, with 12 bases between. Germline CDR1 MNHEY, CDR2 SVGAGI. The CDR3 bases are TGTGCCAGCAGGAAACAGGGCCTTAACTATGGCTACACCTTC. It yields the protein CASRKQGLNYGYTF.

The gene calls are TRBV25-1 and TRBJ1-2; D remains unclear. Trimming cost V 3 bases and J 2 bases, with 7 bases left between them. The CDR3 extends over 13 amino acids. The V gene's germline CDR1 is MGHDK and CDR2 SYGVNS. In DNA, the CDR3 is TGTGCCAGCAGTGAGTTCGGCAACTATGGCTACACCTTC. Translation: CASSEFGNYGYTF.

This clonotype was seen at least ten times. V gene TRBV7-9 combines with J gene TRBJ2-7; 12 nucleotides match TRBD2. Germline CDR1 and CDR2: SEHNR and FQNEAQ (reference sequence). The V gene end was trimmed by 2 bases and the J gene end by 5 bases; junction bases not matched to a gene: 4. CDR3 length equals 15 residues. The CDR3 DNA follows: TGTGCCAGCAGCTTATTGACTAGCGGGAGTAACGAGCAGTACTTC. It encodes CASSLLTSGSNEQYF.

The chain carries TRBV6-2 or TRBV6-3 and TRBJ2-5; D may be TRBD1 (6 bases). CDR1 is MNHEY, CDR2 SVGEGT, per germline. CDR3 size: 14 residues. Between the trimmed V and J ends, which lost 6 bases and 1 base, there was a span of 12 bases. The CDR3, as DNA: TGTGCCAGCAGACCCACAGGGATCCAAGAGACCCAGTACTTC. Amino acid sequence: CASRPTGIQETQYF.